This T cell receptor beta chain comes out of a study of beta chain features in type 1 diabetes. Overall study findings and caveats: When Type 1 diabetes patients were examined, their TCRB CDR3s proved moderately but significantly shorter in all four CD4+ subsets. Patients' naive, central memory and regulatory TCRB repertoires appeared more alike than those of healthy donors.

The CDR3 is 11 amino acids. The germline gives CDR1 SGHTA, CDR2 FQGNSA. The V gene lost 5 bases and the J gene lost 9 bases, with 8 bases spanning the gap. Sequenced material consisted of expressed TCRB transcripts (all of the isolated RNA was reverse transcribed). The protocol was immunoSEQ multiplex PCR, while the TCRdb copy is restricted to in-frame clones and leaves out a portion. Of 150,000 to 200,000 clones in the sample, roughly 60% are singletons; the top ten hold nearly 0.09%. On this clone itself: The antigen is not known.

Every donor had blood drawn once into heparin, roughly 0.11 L on average. The V gene is TRBV7-2, the J gene TRBJ2-1; no clear D gene. This TCR was sampled from a man aged 25-45 years with type 1 diabetes. The sample comprised naive CD4+ T cells from blood. The CDR3 loop reads CASSPLVEQFF. CDR3 coding DNA: TGTGCCAGCAGCCCGCTGGTTGAGCAGTTCTTC.